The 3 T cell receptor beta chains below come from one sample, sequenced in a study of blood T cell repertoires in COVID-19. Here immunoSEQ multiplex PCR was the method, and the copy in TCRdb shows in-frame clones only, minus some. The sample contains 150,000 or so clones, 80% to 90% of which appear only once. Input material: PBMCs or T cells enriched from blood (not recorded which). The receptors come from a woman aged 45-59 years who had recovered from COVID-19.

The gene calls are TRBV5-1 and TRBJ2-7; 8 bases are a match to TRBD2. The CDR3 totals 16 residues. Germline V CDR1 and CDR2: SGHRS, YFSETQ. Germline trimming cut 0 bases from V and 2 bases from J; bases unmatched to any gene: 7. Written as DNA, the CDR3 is TGCGCCAGCAGCTTGGGGGGAACTAGCGGTACCTACGAGCAGTACTTC. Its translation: CASSLGGTSGTYEQYF.

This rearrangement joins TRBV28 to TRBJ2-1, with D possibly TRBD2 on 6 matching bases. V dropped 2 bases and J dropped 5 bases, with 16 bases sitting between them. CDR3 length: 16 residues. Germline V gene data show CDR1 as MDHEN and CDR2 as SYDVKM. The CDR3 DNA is TGTGCCAGCAGTTTACCGACTAGTTCCGCGAACAATGAGCAGTTCTTC. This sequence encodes CASSLPTSSANNEQFF.

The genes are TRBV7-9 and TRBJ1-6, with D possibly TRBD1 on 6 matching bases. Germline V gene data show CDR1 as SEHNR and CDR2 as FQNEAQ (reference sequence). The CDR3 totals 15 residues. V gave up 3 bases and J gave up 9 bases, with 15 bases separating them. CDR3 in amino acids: CASSFPGTPTSPLHF. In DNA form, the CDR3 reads TGTGCCAGCAGCTTTCCCGGGACACCCACTTCACCCCTCCACTTT.